Listed here are 15 T cell receptor beta chains from one sample, sequenced in a study of shared clonotypes between healthy human individuals (dated by TCRdb to the early 2020s). CD8 naive samples were obtained by positive selection for CCR7 among CD45RO-negative cells, yielding a CD45RA+CCR7+ population from which TemRA cells were excluded. The receptor library was made with the immunoSEQ multiplex PCR assay. Drawn from immuneACCESS, this table holds only the in-frame rearrangements with V and J called that TCRdb kept. Clones are partly lost; checked studies trace under half to an unresolved V gene and leave the rest unexplained. In all, the sample holds around 2,000,000 clones, and just under 95% of those were seen once. In total, the top ten clones hold approximately 1.2% of the sample. Sequencing was carried out using naive CD8+ T cells sorted from blood. The cell subset or site label, as the study defines it: CD45RA+CCR7+. The receptor set was obtained from a man younger than 30 in good health.

The V gene is TRBV27, the J gene TRBJ2-1; 7 bases align to TRBD1. J gave up 0 bases and V 2 bases, and 4 bases lay outside the gene matches. Germline V gene data show CDR1 as MNHEY and CDR2 as SMNVEV (reference sequence). This CDR3 has 16 residues. CDR3 sequence reads: CASSLEWDSSYNEQFF. DNA of the CDR3: TGTGCCAGCAGTTTAGAGTGGGACAGCTCCTACAATGAGCAGTTCTTC.

This clone showed up just once. This CDR3 is also generated by other DNA sequences in the sample. This rearrangement joins TRBV9 to TRBJ2-7; 12 bases are shared with TRBD1. The length of the CDR3 is 15 residues. Unmatched junction bases numbered 4, after V lost 0 bases and J lost 6 bases. Germline V gene lookup returns CDR1 SGDLS and CDR2 YYNGEE. CDR3 region: CASSVEGQGAGEQYF. Written as DNA, the CDR3 is TGTGCCAGCAGCGTAGAGGGACAGGGGGCTGGCGAGCAGTACTTC.

The V gene is TRBV5-5, the J gene TRBJ2-7; D tentatively reads TRBD1 or TRBD2 (5 bases each). The V end lost 3 bases, the J end lost 3 bases, and 10 bases lay between the germline ends. The CDR3 length is 13 residues. Germline lookup yields CDR1 SGHKS and CDR2 YYEKEE (reference sequence). CDR3 in amino acids: CASSWDVDYEQYF. In nucleotides, the CDR3 is TGTGCCAGCAGCTGGGACGTTGACTACGAGCAGTACTTC.

This chain uses TRBV6-5 with TRBJ1-6; 7 nucleotides match TRBD1. The CDR3 is 15 residues long. V lost 2 bases and J lost 3; bases outside the gene matches: 1. The germline CDR1 and CDR2 sequences are MNHEY and SVGAGI. The CDR3 region has the DNA TGTGCCAGCAGTTACCGGGACAGCTATAATTCACCCCTCCACTTT. This encodes CASSYRDSYNSPLHF.

This chain connects TRBV5-1 to TRBJ2-3, with a possible D match to TRBD2 (6 bases). V lost 4 bases and J lost 1, with 19 bases in between. Germline V gene sequence: CDR1 SGHRS, CDR2 YFSETQ. CDR3 length: 17 residues. Here the CDR3 DNA reads TGCGCCAGCAGCGGGCGTGGGGGGATTTATGGCACAGATACGCAGTATTTT. It yields the protein CASSGRGGIYGTDTQYF.

This chain links TRBV5-5 with TRBJ2-1; possible D gene TRBD1, 5 bases. V was clipped by 4 bases and J by 3 bases, with 11 bases between them. The CDR3 loop spans 14 amino acids. Germline CDR1 reads SGHKS; CDR2 reads YYEKEE (reference sequence). The DNA of the CDR3 is TGTGCCAGCAGCCCTCCAGACAGCTACAATGAGCAGTTCTTC. This sequence encodes CASSPPDSYNEQFF.

The chain recombines TRBV5-4 with TRBJ2-7, with TRBD2 matching over 9 bases. V shed 2 bases and J 1 base; nucleotides not matched to a gene: 7. Germline-derived CDR1 and CDR2 are SGHNT and YYREEE (reference sequence). The CDR3 extends over 16 amino acids. In DNA form, the CDR3 reads TGTGCCAGCAGCTTATTAGCGGGAGAGGGATCCTACGAGCAGTACTTC. It codes for CASSLLAGEGSYEQYF.

This chain uses TRBV7-9 with TRBJ1-4; D ambiguous. This CDR3 is 15 amino acids long. The V end was cut by 0 bases, the J end by 7 bases, with 12 bases between. CDR1 SEHNR and CDR2 FQNEAQ come from the germline V gene (reference sequence). The CDR3 DNA reads TGTGCCAGCAGCTTAGCGCTTGGAGTCACTGAAAAACTGTTTTTT. Protein: CASSLALGVTEKLFF.

This clone was seen once. This sequence joins TRBV2 and TRBJ1-2, with no clear D. V was clipped by 2 bases and J by 8 bases, with 12 bases between them. Germline V gene sequence: CDR1 SNHLY, CDR2 FYNNEI. This CDR3 comprises 13 residues. Here the CDR3 reads CASSESTVYGYTF. The CDR3 nucleotides read TGTGCCAGCAGTGAATCTACGGTGTACGGCTACACCTTC. Full variable domain (missing parts from reference TRBV2 and TRBJ1-2): EPEVTQTPSHQVTQMGQEVILRCVPISNHLYFYWYRQILGQKVEFLVSFYNNEISEKSEIFDDQFSVERPDGSNFTLKIRSTKLEDSAMYFCASSESTVYGYTFGSGTRLTVV.

The CDR3 loop is CASSPDRGETGNTIYF. CDR3 bases: TGTGCCAGCAGCCCAGACAGGGGCGAGACTGGAAACACCATATATTTT. This sequence joins TRBV27 and TRBJ1-3; 8 nucleotides match TRBD1. The V gene's germline CDR1 is MNHEY and CDR2 SMNVEV (reference sequence). The CDR3 sequence is 16 residues long. The junction had 9 bases not matched to a gene; V was cut back by 6 bases and J by 2 bases.

CDR3 region: CASSYLPNGNEQFF. The CDR3 DNA reads TGTGCCAGCAGTTACTTGCCCAATGGGAATGAGCAGTTCTTC. The chain employs TRBV6-6 and TRBJ2-1; unclear D gene. The V end lost 1 base, the J end lost 7 bases, and 11 bases lay between the germline ends. This CDR3 spans 14 amino acids. CDR1 MNHNY and CDR2 SVGAGI come from the germline V gene (reference sequence).

This rearrangement joins TRBV14 to TRBJ2-7; 8 nucleotides align to TRBD1. CDR1 and CDR2 from the germline V gene are SGHDN and FVKESK. CDR3 length: 14 amino acids. Unmatched junction bases numbered 2, after V lost 1 base and J lost 3 bases. CDR3 in DNA: TGTGCCAGCAGCCAAGGACAGGGGAACTACGAGCAGTACTTC. Translation gives CASSQGQGNYEQYF.

The chain recombines TRBV5-8 with TRBJ1-2; no firm D call. Trimming removed 1 base at V and 0 bases at J, with 10 bases between. This CDR3 contains 15 residues. Germline V gene data show CDR1 as SGHTS and CDR2 as YDEGEE. The DNA of the CDR3 is TGTGCCAGCAGCTTGAGGCCAGGACCTAACTATGGCTACACCTTC. This encodes CASSLRPGPNYGYTF.

The rearrangement uses TRBV19 and TRBJ1-2; D gene uncertain. V lost 8 bases, J lost 3 bases, and 13 bases lay in between. The CDR3 is made up of 13 amino acids. The germline CDR1 and CDR2 sequences are LNHDA and SQIVND (reference sequence). CDR3 loop: CASAMGIDYGYTF. The CDR3 coding sequence is TGTGCCAGTGCTATGGGGATTGACTATGGCTACACCTTC.

This chain joins TRBV27 and TRBJ1-4, with D unresolved. The CDR3 contains 16 residues. V was clipped by 0 bases and J by 4 bases, with 12 bases between them. Germline assignment: CDR1 MNHEY and CDR2 SMNVEV (reference sequence). The CDR3 nucleotides are TGTGCCAGCAGTTTATCGGTCGTACATCTTAATGAAAAACTGTTTTTT. It translates to CASSLSVVHLNEKLFF.